This T cell receptor beta chain appears in the sequencing data of a study of cytomegalovirus exposure and HLA in healthy donors. With 60 Vbeta and 13 Jbeta primers, the PCR was carried out. Here immunoSEQ multiplex PCR was the method, and the copy in TCRdb shows in-frame clones only, minus some. This repertoire shows over 80,000 clones, 70% to 75% found once; its top ten account for around 16%. The CDR3 sequence is 16 residues long. J lost 6 bases, V lost 2 bases, and 8 bases had no gene match. CDR1 is LNHDA and CDR2 is SQIVND in the germline V gene (reference sequence). This receptor was obtained from a woman between 18 and 29 years old in good health and CMV-seropositive. Sequencing was carried out using PBMCs. The chain combines TRBV19 with TRBJ2-1, with 9 bases matching TRBD2. This chain's CDR3 is CASSIPSGGFSNEQFF. The CDR3 DNA is TGTGCCAGTAGTATACCAAGCGGGGGGTTCAGCAATGAGCAGTTCTTC.